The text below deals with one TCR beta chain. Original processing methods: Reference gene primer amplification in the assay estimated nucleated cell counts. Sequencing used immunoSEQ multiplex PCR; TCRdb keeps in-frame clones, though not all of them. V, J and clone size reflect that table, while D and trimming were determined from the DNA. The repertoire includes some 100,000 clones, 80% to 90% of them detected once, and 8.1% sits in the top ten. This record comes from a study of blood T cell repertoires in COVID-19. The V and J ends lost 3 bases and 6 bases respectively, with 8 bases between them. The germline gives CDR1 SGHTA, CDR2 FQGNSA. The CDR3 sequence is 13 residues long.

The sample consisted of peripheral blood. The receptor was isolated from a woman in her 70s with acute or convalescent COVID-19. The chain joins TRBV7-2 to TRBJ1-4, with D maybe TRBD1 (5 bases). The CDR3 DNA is TGTGCCAGCAGCTTGGCCAGGGATGAAAAACTGTTTTTT. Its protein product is CASSLARDEKLFF. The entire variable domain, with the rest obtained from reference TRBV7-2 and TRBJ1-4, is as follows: GAGVSQSPSNKVTEKGKDVELRCDPISGHTALYWYRQSLGQGLEFLIYFQGNSAPDKSGLPSDRFSAERTGGSVSTLTIQRTQQEDSAVYLCASSLARDEKLFFGSGTQLSVL.